This entry is about one TCR beta chain. Patients of the Seattle cohort, enrolled during active infection, were followed longitudinally. Profiled with immunoSEQ multiplex PCR; TCRdb holds only in-frame clones, not every one. The table includes 150,000 to 200,000 clones, roughly 77% detected once. These data originate in a study of blood T cell repertoires in COVID-19. In the study overall: COVID-19 samples, acute and convalescent, were from the United States, Italy and Spain. T cells, B-cell-depleted T cells, or PBMCs provided the cDNA or gDNA that served as material.

This receptor was taken from a woman aged 40 to 55 with COVID-19, enrolled during active disease. The specimen was peripheral blood.

CDR3 nucleotides: TGTGCCAGCAGCGGAAAAGTAGCGGTCAGGTCCAATCAGCCCCAGCATTTT. It codes for CASSGKVAVRSNQPQHF. The rearrangement links TRBV9 to TRBJ1-5; D gene unclear. Trimming removed 3 bases at V and 3 bases at J, with 19 bases between. Germline-derived CDR1 and CDR2 are SGDLS and YYNGEE. This CDR3 has 17 amino acids.